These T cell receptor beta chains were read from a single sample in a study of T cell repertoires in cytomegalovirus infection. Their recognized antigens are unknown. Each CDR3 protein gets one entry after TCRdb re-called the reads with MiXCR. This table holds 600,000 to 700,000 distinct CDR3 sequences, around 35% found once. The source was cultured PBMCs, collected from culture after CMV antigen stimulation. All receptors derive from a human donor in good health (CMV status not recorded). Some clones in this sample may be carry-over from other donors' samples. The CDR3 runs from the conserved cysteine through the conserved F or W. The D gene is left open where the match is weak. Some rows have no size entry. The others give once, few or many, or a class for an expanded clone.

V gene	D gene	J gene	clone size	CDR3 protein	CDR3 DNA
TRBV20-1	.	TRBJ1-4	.	CSAPRPYNEKLFF	TGCAGTGCCCCCAGGCCCTATAATGAAAAACTGTTTTTT
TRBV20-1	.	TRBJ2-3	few	CSARRGEPFTDTQYF	TGCAGTGCCAGAAGGGGGGAACCTTTCACAGATACGCAGTATTTT
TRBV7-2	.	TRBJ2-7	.	CASSPAVGYEQYF	TGTGCCAGCAGCCCCGCTGTAGGATACGAGCAGTACTTC
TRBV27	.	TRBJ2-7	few	CASSFPTGTYEQYF	TGTGCCAGCAGTTTTCCCACAGGGACCTACGAGCAGTACTTC
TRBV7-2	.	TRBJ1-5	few	CASSVRDGGPNYPYSNQPQHF	TGTGCCAGCAGCGTCCGGGACGGAGGACCCAACTACCCTTATAGCAATCAGCCCCAGCATTTT
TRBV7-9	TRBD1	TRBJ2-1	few	CASSLVYRGPWNEQFF	TGTGCCAGCAGCTTAGTATACAGGGGGCCCTGGAATGAGCAGTTCTTC
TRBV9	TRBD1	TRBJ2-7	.	CASSLTGQGFSYEQYF	TGTGCCAGCAGCCTTACTGGACAGGGGTTCTCCTACGAGCAGTACTTC
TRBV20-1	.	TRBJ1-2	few	CSASKGYGYTF	TGCAGTGCTAGCAAGGGATATGGCTACACCTTC
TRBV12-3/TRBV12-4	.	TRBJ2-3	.	CASRSPDTQYF	TGTGCCAGCAGGTCACCAGATACGCAGTATTTT
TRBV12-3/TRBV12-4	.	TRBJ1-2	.	CASSSGYDYGYTF	TGTGCCAGCAGCTCAGGGTACGACTATGGCTACACCTTC
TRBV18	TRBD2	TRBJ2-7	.	CASSPRTSGSGYYEQYF	TGTGCCAGCTCACCGCGGACTAGCGGGAGCGGGTACTACGAGCAGTACTTC
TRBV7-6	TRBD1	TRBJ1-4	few	CASSAGTVFEKLFF	TGTGCCAGCAGCGCCGGGACAGTGTTTGAAAAACTGTTTTTT
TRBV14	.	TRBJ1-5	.	CASSQGTHLSNQPQHF	TGTGCCAGCAGCCAAGGGACGCACCTCAGCAATCAGCCCCAGCATTTT
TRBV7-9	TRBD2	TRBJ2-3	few	CASSRTSGNYHTQYF	TGTGCCAGCAGCAGGACTAGCGGGAACTACCATACGCAGTATTTT
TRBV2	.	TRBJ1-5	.	CASSESLGQPQHF	TGTGCCAGCAGTGAATCGTTGGGGCAGCCCCAGCATTTT
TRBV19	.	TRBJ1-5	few	CASSILQDNQPQHF	TGTGCCAGTAGTATATTACAGGACAATCAGCCCCAGCATTTT
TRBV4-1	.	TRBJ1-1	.	CASSQDLGQRHTEAFF	TGCGCCAGCAGCCAAGATCTAGGCCAGAGACACACTGAAGCTTTCTTT
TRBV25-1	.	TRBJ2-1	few	CASSFTGTINEQFF	TGTGCCAGCAGCTTTACCGGGACCATCAATGAGCAGTTCTTC
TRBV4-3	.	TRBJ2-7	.	CASSQDSGEEQYF	TGCGCCAGCAGCCAAGATTCGGGGGAAGAGCAGTACTTC
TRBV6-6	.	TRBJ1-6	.	CASSYSGPGEGSPLHF	TGTGCCAGCAGTTACTCCGGCCCCGGGGAGGGTTCACCCCTCCACTTT
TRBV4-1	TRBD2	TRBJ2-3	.	CASSDRTSGTDTQYF	TGCGCCAGCAGCGACCGGACTAGCGGCACAGATACGCAGTATTTT
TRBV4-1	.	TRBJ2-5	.	CASSQVASQETQYF	TGCGCCAGCAGCCAAGTGGCCAGCCAAGAGACCCAGTACTTC
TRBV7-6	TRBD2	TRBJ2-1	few	CASSSAGGTSGYNEQFF	TGTGCCAGCAGCTCAGCGGGGGGAACTAGCGGTTACAATGAGCAGTTCTTC
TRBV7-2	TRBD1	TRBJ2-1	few	CASSLEGAVGYNEQFF	TGTGCCAGCAGCTTAGAGGGGGCGGTAGGCTACAATGAGCAGTTCTTC
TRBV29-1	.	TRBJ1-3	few	CSVHSSGNTIYF	TGCAGCGTACACAGCTCTGGAAACACCATATATTTT
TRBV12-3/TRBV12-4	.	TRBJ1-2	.	CASSLAGGRRGYTF	TGTGCCAGCAGTTTAGCCGGGGGGCGTCGTGGCTACACCTTC
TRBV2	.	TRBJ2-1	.	CASSRDRVAGGRFF	TGTGCCAGCAGCCGGGACAGGGTGGCGGGGGGTAGGTTCTTC
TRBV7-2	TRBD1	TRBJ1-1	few	CASSASTGTEAFF	TGTGCCAGCAGCGCCTCGACAGGGACTGAAGCTTTCTTT
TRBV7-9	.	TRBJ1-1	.	CASSTRGHFNEAFF	TGTGCCAGCAGCACCAGGGGTCACTTTAATGAAGCTTTCTTT
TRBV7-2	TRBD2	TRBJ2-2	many	CASSPGLGRGGELFF	TGTGCCAGCAGCCCCGGACTAGGACGGGGCGGGGAGCTGTTTTTT
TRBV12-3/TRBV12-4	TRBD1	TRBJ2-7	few	CASSLQGASYEQYF	TGTGCCAGCAGTTTGCAGGGGGCCTCCTACGAGCAGTACTTC
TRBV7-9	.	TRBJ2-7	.	CASSLAETGHRYEQYF	TGTGCCAGCAGCTTAGCGGAGACAGGACACCGCTACGAGCAGTACTTC
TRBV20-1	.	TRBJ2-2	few	CSARVGAGELFF	TGCAGTGCTAGAGTCGGGGCCGGGGAGCTGTTTTTT
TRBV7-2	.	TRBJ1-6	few	CASSLFYLAHNSPLHF	TGTGCCAGCAGCTTATTTTATCTGGCACACAATTCACCCCTCCACTTT
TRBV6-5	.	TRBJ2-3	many	CASGRKTDTQYF	TGTGCCAGCGGGCGGAAGACAGATACGCAGTATTTT
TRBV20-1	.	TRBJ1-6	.	CSAPAGGNSPLHF	TGCAGTGCCCCCGCAGGCGGGAATTCACCCCTCCACTTT
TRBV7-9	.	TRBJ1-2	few	CASSLEVNYGYTF	TGTGCCAGCAGCTTAGAGGTTAACTATGGCTACACCTTC
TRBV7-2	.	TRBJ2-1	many	CASSFGLLALYEQFF	TGTGCCAGCAGCTTCGGACTTCTCGCGCTATATGAGCAGTTCTTC
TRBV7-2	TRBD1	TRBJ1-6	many	CASSLRTGFLSPLHF	TGTGCCAGCAGCCTCCGGACAGGGTTTCTTTCACCCCTCCACTTT
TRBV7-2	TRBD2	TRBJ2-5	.	CASSLVAASGGGSGTQYF	TGTGCCAGCAGCTTAGTGGCGGCTAGCGGGGGGGGGTCAGGAACCCAGTACTTC
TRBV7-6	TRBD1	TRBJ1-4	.	CASSLETRGRLNEKLFF	TGTGCCAGCAGCTTGGAAACCAGGGGGAGGCTTAATGAAAAACTGTTTTTT
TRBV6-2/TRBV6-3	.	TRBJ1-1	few	CASSSEARAGGNTEAFF	TGTGCCAGCAGTTCAGAGGCGCGAGCGGGGGGGAACACTGAAGCTTTCTTT
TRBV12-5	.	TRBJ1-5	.	CASGLEGGDQPQHF	TGTGCTAGTGGTTTAGAGGGGGGGGATCAGCCCCAGCATTTT
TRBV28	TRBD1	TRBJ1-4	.	CASSFRDRGQEKLFF	TGTGCCAGCAGTTTCCGGGACAGGGGCCAAGAAAAACTGTTTTTT
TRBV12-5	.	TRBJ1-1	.	CASGLGTLAFF	TGTGCTAGTGGTTTGGGAACTTTGGCTTTCTTT
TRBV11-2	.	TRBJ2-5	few	CASSLWGTETQYF	TGTGCCAGCAGCTTATGGGGTACGGAGACCCAGTACTTC
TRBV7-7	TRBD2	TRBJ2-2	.	CASSLTTSGPNTGELFF	TGTGCCAGCAGCCTAACCACTAGCGGGCCGAACACCGGGGAGCTGTTTTTT
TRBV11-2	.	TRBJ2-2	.	CASSPLPRGHTGELFF	TGTGCCAGCAGCCCCCTCCCCAGGGGTCACACCGGGGAGCTGTTTTTT
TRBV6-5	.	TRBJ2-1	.	CASSYLPEVNEQFF	TGTGCCAGCAGTTACCTGCCAGAAGTCAATGAGCAGTTCTTC
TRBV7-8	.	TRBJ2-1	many	CASSLKGTNEQFF	TGTGCCAGCAGCTTAAAAGGGACCAATGAGCAGTTCTTC
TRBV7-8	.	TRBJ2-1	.	CASSSPAAHNEQFF	TGTGCCAGCAGCTCCCCAGCGGCCCACAATGAGCAGTTCTTC
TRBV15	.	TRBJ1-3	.	CATSRDGGTSGNTIYF	TGTGCCACCAGCAGAGATGGCGGGACCTCTGGAAACACCATATATTTT
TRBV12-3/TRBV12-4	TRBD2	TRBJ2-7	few	CASSPLAGPYEQYF	TGTGCCAGCAGTCCACTAGCGGGGCCCTACGAGCAGTACTTC